This T cell receptor (beta chain) was found in a study of blood T cell repertoires in COVID-19. The method was immunoSEQ multiplex PCR; TCRdb's version includes in-frame clones alone and lacks a portion of them. Of some 99,000 clones listed, roughly 80% are singletons. The ends lost 5 bases at V and 8 bases at J; junction bases unmatched: 10. The CDR3 spans 15 residues. CDR1 is MDHEN, CDR2 SYDVKM, per germline. The chain links TRBV28 to TRBJ1-4, with TRBD1 matching 8 bases. This sequence was found in a woman aged 80 or over with acute or convalescent COVID-19. The specimen sequenced was peripheral blood. The CDR3 DNA sequence: TGTGCCAGCAGTCAAAGGACAGGGAGGGGCGAAAAACTGTTTTTT. It is translated as CASSQRTGRGEKLFF. The full variable domain, its missing parts supplied by reference TRBV28 and TRBJ1-4, is DVKVTQSSRYLVKRTGEKVFLECVQDMDHENMFWYRQDPGLGLRLIYFSYDVKMKEKGDIPEGYSVSREKKERFSLILESASTNQTSMYLCASSQRTGRGEKLFFGSGTQLSVL.